This T cell receptor (beta chain) appears in the sequencing data of a study of T cell changes during pregnancy in multiple sclerosis (dated by TCRdb to about 2019). Background for the entire study: The study examined how the T cell repertoire changed over the course of pregnancy in women with multiple sclerosis.

The library was generated by the immunoSEQ multiplex PCR assay. This is the immuneACCESS table as TCRdb keeps it, with only in-frame sequences that have V and J called. A part of the clones is gone; compared with another copy, unresolved V genes explain less than half, and the rest is unexplained. A total of some 80,000 clones appear in this sample, around 94% of them only once. The ten top clones hold less than 0.15% of the sample. As concerns this clone: Its antigen remains undetermined. Per-base quality was not reported, and no clone a single base away is much larger than it.

As encoded in the germline V gene (reference sequence), CDR1 is LNHDA while CDR2 is SQIVND. From the cysteine through the phenylalanine, the CDR3 covers 17 amino acids. Only the CDR3 DNA stays, 51 bases, in frame from base 1. V has 4 bases trimmed and J has 3 bases trimmed; junction bases matching no gene number 10. The source material was CD4+ T cells from peripheral blood mononuclear cells, sampled after pregnancy. The clonotype originates from a female donor with multiple sclerosis, enrolled in a pregnancy study. The rearranged chain carries TRBV19 and TRBJ1-5; 9 central bases correspond to TRBD1. Here is the DNA: TGTGCCAGTAGTACACCCCCCGGGACAGGGACCAATCAGCCCCAGCATTTT. This codes for CASSTPPGTGTNQPQHF.